A single sample is the source of the 19 T cell receptor beta chains below, sequenced in a study of breast tumors, draining lymph nodes, adjacent tissues listed by TCRdb under 2016. The lymph node samples were taken from the axillary draining lymph nodes of breast cancer patients. Library preparation employed multiplex PCR. The sequencing machine was an Illumina HiSeq 2000. In-frame beta chains were kept once TCRdb had trimmed the public reads at Q25 with fastp and called clones with MiXCR. Each entry is one CDR3 protein sequence, shown with its most common DNA and genes. This sample comprises approximately 100,000 distinct CDR3 sequences, around 20% of them detected only once. The ten top clones hold 1% to 1.5% of the sample. Sequenced material: axillary lymph node tissue. The receptors come from a female donor with breast cancer. Some clones in this sample may be carry-over from other donors' samples.

The sample holds many counts of this clonotype. The chain combines TRBV7-9 with TRBJ2-2; 9 bases are shared with TRBD1. Germline V lookup: CDR1 SEHNR, CDR2 FQNEAQ (reference sequence). Trimming took 5 bases from V and 4 from J; bases not matched to a gene: 5. This CDR3 spans 15 amino acids. The CDR3 here is CASSRDRALTGELFF. The CDR3 DNA follows: TGTGCCAGCAGCCGGGACAGGGCCCTCACCGGGGAGCTGTTTTTT.

The chain combines TRBV5-1 with TRBJ2-3; tentatively, D is TRBD2 (5 bases). There are 15 residues in the CDR3. V was clipped by 0 bases and J by 2 bases, with 10 bases between them. Germline CDR1 is SGHRS and CDR2 is YFSETQ. In nucleotides, the CDR3 is TGCGCCAGCAGCTTGGCGGGGTCGTACACAGATACGCAGTATTTT. This sequence encodes CASSLAGSYTDTQYF.

At least ten counts were recorded for this clonotype. The rearrangement joins TRBV7-9 to TRBJ2-7, with D perhaps TRBD1 (6 bases). Germline loops: CDR1 SEHNR, CDR2 FQNEAQ (reference sequence). The germline V and J ends were trimmed by 2 bases and 3 bases, with 11 bases remaining between them. CDR3 size: 14 residues. The CDR3 protein is CASSLQGSYYEQYF. For the CDR3, the DNA is TGTGCCAGCAGCTTACAGGGGTCATACTACGAGCAGTACTTC.

Many counts were recorded for this clonotype. The chain recombines TRBV20-1 with TRBJ2-1, with 10 nucleotides matching TRBD2. V lost 6 bases to trimming and J lost 9 bases; unmatched junction nucleotides: 17. Germline V gene sequence: CDR1 DFQATT, CDR2 SNEGSKA (reference sequence). This CDR3 has 16 amino acids. Written as DNA, the CDR3 is TGCAGTGCCCTAACGGTGGCTAGCGGGAGAGGCGGTGAGCAGTTCTTC. This encodes CSALTVASGRGGEQFF.

This chain's CDR3 is CASSLFGQLAKNIQYF. CDR3 sequence (DNA): TGTGCCAGCAGTTTATTTGGACAGCTAGCCAAAAACATTCAGTACTTC. V usage is TRBV28 and J usage is TRBJ2-4; tentatively, D is TRBD1 (6 bases). Trimming took off 1 base at V and 0 bases at J, with 10 bases between the two ends. CDR3 length: 16 amino acids. Germline loops: CDR1 MDHEN, CDR2 SYDVKM.

This clonotype was counted at least ten times. The CDR3, as DNA: TGTGCCAGCAGCTTCCGGGCAGGGCCCCATCAGCCCCAGCATTTT. Translated: CASSFRAGPHQPQHF. This chain links TRBV5-6 with TRBJ1-5, with D possibly matching TRBD1 (5 bases). V shed 2 bases and J shed 5 bases, with 14 bases lying between them. CDR3 length: 15 amino acids. Germline V gene sequence: CDR1 SGHDT, CDR2 YYEEEE.

In its sample, this clonotype was seen many times. This sequence joins TRBV15 and TRBJ1-5; the D is unclear. Trimming took 0 bases from V and 2 from J, leaving 5 bases between them. The CDR3 is made up of 14 amino acids. Germline V lookup: CDR1 LNHNV, CDR2 YYDKDF (reference sequence). The CDR3 spells CATSRDPGNQPQHF. The CDR3, as DNA: TGTGCCACCAGCAGAGATCCCGGCAATCAGCCCCAGCATTTT. The whole variable domain, filled in from reference TRBV15 and TRBJ1-5, reads DAMVIQNPRYQVTQFGKPVTLSCSQTLNHNVMYWYQQKSSQAPKLLFHYYDKDFNNEADTPDNFQSRRPNTSFCFLDIRSPGLGDTAMYLCATSRDPGNQPQHFGDGTRLSIL.

This clonotype was seen repeatedly, ten times or more. V usage is TRBV5-4 and J usage is TRBJ2-5; D possibly corresponds to TRBD2 (6 bases). This CDR3 has 14 amino acids. From germline, CDR1 is SGHNT and CDR2 YYREEE (reference sequence). The V and J ends lost 2 bases and 2 bases respectively, with 10 bases between them. The CDR3 region is CASSFRTTQETQYF. CDR3 in DNA: TGTGCCAGCAGCTTCCGGACTACACAAGAGACCCAGTACTTC.

This clonotype was detected only a few times. Just one base apart from a much larger clone, this may be a read error. The V and J genes are TRBV5-5 and TRBJ2-7; D is unresolved. The germline V gene has CDR1 SGHKS and CDR2 YYEKEE (reference sequence). V gave up 0 bases and J gave up 3 bases, with 10 bases separating them. There are 14 residues in the CDR3. CDR3 region: CASSLEAEDYEQYF. DNA of the CDR3: TGTGCCAGCAGCTTGGAGGCAGAGGACTACGAGCAGTACTTC.

Turning to this clonotype: A much larger clonotype is one base distant, so this may be a read error. V usage is TRBV28 and J usage is TRBJ1-4; D gene uncertain. The CDR3 runs to 14 residues. Per the germline V gene, CDR1 is MDHEN and CDR2 is SYDVKM. Trimming took 6 bases from V and 4 from J, leaving 12 bases between them. The CDR3 sequence: CASSKPGSNEKLFF. In DNA form, the CDR3 reads TGTGCCAGCAGCAAACCGGGGAGTAATGAAAAACTGTTTTTT.

This clonotype has a count of ten or more. The chain carries TRBV15 and TRBJ2-3; D is uncertain. Germline V gene data show CDR1 as LNHNV and CDR2 as YYDKDF (reference sequence). The CDR3 is 17 amino acids. Trimming stripped 0 bases from V and 2 bases from J, with 15 bases between. The chain's CDR3 is CATSRDMKSPFTDTQYF. In nucleotides, the CDR3 is TGTGCCACCAGCAGAGATATGAAGTCCCCCTTCACAGATACGCAGTATTTT.

The genes are TRBV20-1 and TRBJ2-1; 8 bases are a match to TRBD1. Germline V lookup: CDR1 DFQATT, CDR2 SNEGSKA (reference sequence). The CDR3 is made up of 14 amino acids. V dropped 6 bases and J dropped 1; count of bases not matched to a gene: 5. The CDR3: CSAKDRVSYNEQFF. The CDR3 DNA is TGCAGTGCAAAGGACAGGGTTTCCTACAATGAGCAGTTCTTC.

This clonotype was detected many times. The chain's CDR3 is CASSLAGAIDYEQYF. The CDR3 nucleotides are TGTGCCAGCAGTCTAGCGGGGGCCATTGACTACGAGCAGTACTTC. The gene calls are TRBV6-5 and TRBJ2-7; 10 bases are a match to TRBD2. The CDR3 is 15 amino acids. CDR1 is MNHEY and CDR2 is SVGAGI in the germline V gene. Trimming took 5 bases from V and 3 from J; bases not matched to a gene: 7.

This clonotype was counted at least ten times. V usage is TRBV20-1 and J usage is TRBJ2-7; D is ambiguous. CDR1 is DFQATT, CDR2 SNEGSKA, per germline (reference sequence). V lost 1 base, J lost 7 bases, and 11 bases lay in between. This CDR3 has 12 amino acids. The DNA of the CDR3 is TGCAGTGCTAGAGTCGCAGCGCGTGAGCAGTACTTC. This encodes CSARVAAREQYF.

This clonotype came up many times. This chain uses TRBV12-3 or TRBV12-4 with TRBJ2-7; TRBD2 matches at 8 bases. V lost 7 bases, J lost 4 bases, and 6 bases stayed unmatched. This CDR3 has 13 residues. The CDR3 DNA sequence: TGTGCCAGCACCTGGACTAGCATGTACGAGCAGTACTTC. Encoded protein: CASTWTSMYEQYF.

This clonotype was seen repeatedly, ten times or more. This chain uses TRBV5-1 with TRBJ2-3; 10 bases align to TRBD1. V was pared by 0 bases and J by 3 bases, with 4 bases of the junction left unmatched. The V gene's germline CDR1 is SGHRS and CDR2 YFSETQ. The CDR3 spans 16 residues. The CDR3 protein is CASSLATGGRTDTQYF. The CDR3 DNA reads as TGCGCCAGCAGCTTGGCGACAGGGGGCCGGACAGATACGCAGTATTTT.

This clonotype was found a few times. This chain links TRBV30 with TRBJ1-5; D call uncertain. Trimming took 0 bases from V and 7 from J, leaving 7 bases between them. Germline CDR1 GTSNPN, CDR2 SVGIG (reference sequence). The CDR3 consists of 12 residues. CDR3 DNA sequence: TGTGCCTGGAGTGTCACGGGCCAGCCCCAGCATTTT. Translating it yields CAWSVTGQPQHF.

This clonotype was seen ten or more times. The CDR3 loop is CASSLSDTQYF. In DNA form, the CDR3 reads TGTGCCAGCAGCTTATCAGATACGCAGTATTTT. The chain employs TRBV7-9 and TRBJ2-3; no reliable D call. CDR1 SEHNR and CDR2 FQNEAQ come from the germline V gene (reference sequence). The CDR3 sequence is 11 residues long. V dropped 2 bases and J dropped 4 bases, with 1 base sitting between them.

This clonotype was observed at least ten times. The rearrangement joins TRBV11-2 to TRBJ2-5, with 7 positions matching TRBD2. In germline, CDR1 is SGHAT, CDR2 FQNNGV. The CDR3 has 14 residues. V lost 5 bases to trimming and J lost 4 bases; unmatched junction nucleotides: 7. The CDR3 loop reads CASSQTSASETQYF. CDR3 nucleotide sequence: TGTGCCAGCAGCCAAACTAGCGCTTCAGAGACCCAGTACTTC.